The entry that follows covers one TCR beta chain sequence. CDR1 and CDR2 from the germline V gene are MDHEN and SYDVKM. This CDR3 is built from 16 residues. V dropped 5 bases and J dropped 6; count of bases not matched to a gene: 11. The data were obtained in a study of blood T cell repertoires in COVID-19. Overall study context: Acute-phase and convalescent COVID-19 samples originated in the United States, Italy and Spain.

The table came from immunoSEQ multiplex PCR; TCRdb's copy has only in-frame clones and leaves some out. This sample has approximately 220,000 clones, with 80% to 85% found just once. Material for sequencing was PBMCs or T cells enriched from blood (not recorded which). This sequence joins TRBV28 and TRBJ1-5; TRBD1 agrees at 9 bases. This clonotype was sampled from a middle-aged woman who had recovered from COVID-19. The CDR3 loop is CASSRSQGTGFQPQHF. CDR3 bases: TGTGCCAGCAGTCGTTCCCAGGGGACAGGGTTTCAGCCCCAGCATTTT.